The 27 T cell receptor beta chains below all came from one sample that was sequenced in a study of beta chain features in type 1 diabetes. The entirety of the isolated RNA underwent reverse transcription, so expressed TCRB transcripts were sequenced. Profiling relied on immunoSEQ multiplex PCR, and the TCRdb table lists in-frame clones only, not all of them. The sample lists around 150,000 clones, approximately 8.1% occurring once. The source material was central memory CD4+ T cells from blood. The source is a man aged 18 to 29 in good health.

J is TRBJ2-7 and V is TRBV5-4, with D possibly TRBD2 on 6 matching bases. V was pared by 4 bases and J by 0 bases, with 8 bases between. Per the germline V gene, CDR1 is SGHNT and CDR2 is YYREEE (reference sequence). The CDR3 covers 13 residues. This chain's CDR3 is CASSAGSSYEQYF. CDR3 nucleotide sequence: TGTGCCAGCAGCGCGGGGAGCTCCTACGAGCAGTACTTC.

This clone showed up just a few times. V is TRBV5-4 and J is TRBJ2-7; D perhaps matches TRBD2 (5 bases). Germline values: CDR1 SGHNT, CDR2 YYREEE (reference sequence). The CDR3 has 16 amino acids. Trimming removed 0 bases at V and 3 bases at J, with 16 bases between. The DNA for the CDR3 is TGTGCCAGCAGCTTGGATCTTATGACTACGAACTACGAGCAGTACTTC. It encodes CASSLDLMTTNYEQYF.

The table lists this clone with a few counts. The rearrangement joins TRBV18 to TRBJ2-7, with 8 positions matching TRBD2. This CDR3 comprises 15 residues. V shed 3 bases, J shed 1 base, and the junction held 5 bases outside the gene matches. The germline V gene has CDR1 KGHSH and CDR2 LQKENI. CDR3 loop: CASSPAGGSSYEQYF. CDR3 bases: TGTGCCAGCTCACCCGCGGGAGGATCTTCCTACGAGCAGTACTTC.

In this sample, this clone turned up many times. The CDR3 reads CSASLALDTQYF. The CDR3 DNA reads TGCAGCGCCTCACTAGCTCTAGATACGCAGTATTTT. This chain uses TRBV29-1 with TRBJ2-3; D might be TRBD2 (6 bases). The CDR3 runs 12 residues. Between the trimmed V and J ends, which lost 7 bases and 5 bases, there was a span of 13 bases. Looked up from germline, CDR1 is SQVTM and CDR2 is ANQGSEA.

This clone occurred a few times. The V and J genes are TRBV5-4 and TRBJ2-1; TRBD2 agrees at 7 bases. The ends lost 0 bases at V and 8 bases at J; junction bases unmatched: 8. The CDR3 length is 15 residues. The germline CDR1 and CDR2 sequences are SGHNT and YYREEE (reference sequence). The CDR3 reads CASSLGGSNFYEQFF. CDR3 sequence (DNA): TGTGCCAGCAGCTTGGGCGGGAGTAATTTCTATGAGCAGTTCTTC.

This clone was seen at least ten times. V usage is TRBV7-9 and J usage is TRBJ1-2, with 9 bases aligning to TRBD1. V lost 1 base to trimming and J lost 4 bases; unmatched junction nucleotides: 10. The CDR3 has 17 amino acids. Germline CDR1 and CDR2: SEHNR and FQNEAQ (reference sequence). The CDR3 DNA is TGTGCCAGCAGCTTAGATGCGGGACAGGGAGGCGTCTATGGCTACACCTTC. The encoded protein is CASSLDAGQGGVYGYTF.

This clone showed up many times. The chain joins TRBV11-2 to TRBJ1-2; no reliable D call. CDR3 length: 14 amino acids. V lost 5 bases to trimming and J lost 13 bases, with 23 bases between them. Per the germline V gene, CDR1 is SGHAT and CDR2 is FQNNGV. The CDR3 nucleotides are TGTGCCAGCAGCCTCCCCGACTCAATCGGTGGCCGCACCTTC. Protein sequence: CASSLPDSIGGRTF.

This chain joins TRBV4-1 and TRBJ1-1, with TRBD1 matching over 7 bases. This CDR3 comprises 14 residues. The junction had 3 bases not matched to a gene; V was cut back by 1 base and J by 4 bases. Per germline, CDR1 MGHRA and CDR2 YSYEKL. The CDR3 reads CASSQVQGGTEAFF. In nucleotides, the CDR3 is TGCGCCAGCAGCCAAGTGCAGGGGGGCACTGAAGCTTTCTTT.

The genes are TRBV4-2 and TRBJ1-5, with 7 bases lining up with TRBD1. The CDR3 extends over 14 amino acids. Per germline, CDR1 LGHNA and CDR2 YNFKEQ. V shed 1 base and J 7 bases; nucleotides not matched to a gene: 4. DNA for the CDR3: TGTGCCAGCAGCCAAGCAGGGGGTGGACAGCCCCAGCATTTT. Amino acids: CASSQAGGGQPQHF.

This clone has just a few counts. The V and J genes are TRBV30 and TRBJ2-3, with 10 bases lining up with TRBD2. This CDR3 region has 13 residues. Germline loops: CDR1 GTSNPN, CDR2 SVGIG (reference sequence). V lost 5 bases and J lost 4; bases outside the gene matches: 3. The CDR3 bases are TGTGCCTGGCGTCTAGCGGGGGCAGATACGCAGTATTTT. Encoded protein: CAWRLAGADTQYF.

This clone was observed a few times. The CDR3 region is CASSQESVGASNTGELFF. The CDR3 region has the DNA TGCGCCAGCAGCCAAGAGTCGGTGGGAGCCTCGAACACCGGGGAGCTGTTTTTT. This rearrangement joins TRBV4-3 to TRBJ2-2; a weak D match, TRBD2 (5 bases). The CDR3 has 18 amino acids. Germline CDR1 and CDR2: LGHNA and YSLEER. V was trimmed by 0 bases and J by 0 bases, leaving 14 bases between them.

The chain employs TRBV19 and TRBJ1-5; 7 nucleotides match TRBD1. CDR1 is LNHDA and CDR2 is SQIVND in the germline V gene (reference sequence). The length of the CDR3 is 14 residues. Losses at the gene ends were 7 bases for V and 2 bases for J; bases not matched to a gene: 5. In DNA form, the CDR3 reads TGTGCCAGTACTCCGGGACAGCGCAATCAGCCCCAGCATTTT. Amino acids: CASTPGQRNQPQHF.

The V and J genes are TRBV20-1 and TRBJ2-1; no clear D. The germline V gene encodes CDR1 DFQATT and CDR2 SNEGSKA (reference sequence). The CDR3 is made up of 11 amino acids. V was clipped by 6 bases and J by 2 bases, with 5 bases between them. CDR3 protein: CSAIPYNEQFF. CDR3 coding DNA: TGCAGTGCCATCCCCTACAATGAGCAGTTCTTC.

The chain recombines TRBV10-3 with TRBJ2-1; D might be TRBD1 (5 bases). Germline CDR1 reads ENHRY; CDR2 reads SYGVKD. V lost 6 bases and J lost 0, with 9 bases in between. CDR3 length equals 14 residues. CDR3 region: CAISRQSSYNEQFF. The CDR3 nucleotides read TGTGCCATCAGCCGACAGAGCTCCTACAATGAGCAGTTCTTC.

This clone was found a few times. V is TRBV5-7 and J is TRBJ2-1; D uncertain. TRBV5-7 is placed among ORFs of uncertain function. V lost 0 bases, J lost 7 bases, and 11 bases lay in between. This CDR3 is built from 14 residues. The CDR3, as DNA: TGTGCCAGCAGCTTGGGTCCAGCGTGGAATGAGCAGTTCTTC. Amino acids: CASSLGPAWNEQFF.

This clone was seen a few times. The chain has TRBV25-1 and TRBJ1-4; D is uncertain. V was cut by 3 bases and J by 4 bases, with 15 bases left in between. The germline V gene encodes CDR1 MGHDK and CDR2 SYGVNS. The CDR3 covers 16 residues. This CDR3 is CASSDRRAVDNEKLFF. The CDR3 DNA follows: TGTGCCAGCAGTGATCGGCGGGCAGTAGATAATGAAAAACTGTTTTTT. Variable domain in full (rest from reference TRBV25-1 and TRBJ1-4): EADIYQTPRYLVIGTGKKITLECSQTMGHDKMYWYQQDPGMELHLIHYSYGVNSTEKGDLSSESTVSRIRTEHFPLTLESARPSHTSQYLCASSDRRAVDNEKLFFGSGTQLSVL.

This chain joins TRBV4-2 and TRBJ1-4; D unclear. Germline V CDR1 and CDR2: LGHNA, YNFKEQ. CDR3 length equals 15 residues. The V end was cut by 0 bases, the J end by 0 bases, with 5 bases between. The CDR3 is CASSQDMSTNEKLFF. DNA for the CDR3: TGTGCCAGCAGCCAAGATATGTCAACTAATGAAAAACTGTTTTTT.

This clone was seen a few times. This rearrangement joins TRBV19 to TRBJ1-1; no firm D call. The CDR3 has 13 residues. Trimming pared 4 bases from V and 5 bases from J, leaving 11 bases between. Germline V gives CDR1 LNHDA, CDR2 SQIVND (reference sequence). CDR3 DNA: TGTGCCAGTAGTACCCGTGGGGAGACTGAAGCTTTCTTT. It yields the protein CASSTRGETEAFF. Supplemented by reference TRBV19 and TRBJ1-1, the full variable domain reads DGGITQSPKYLFRKEGQNVTLSCEQNLNHDAMYWYRQDPGQGLRLIYYSQIVNDFQKGDIAEGYSVSREKKESFPLTVTSAQKNPTAFYLCASSTRGETEAFFGQGTRLTVV.

In this sample, this clone turned up a few times. J is TRBJ2-7 and V is TRBV18; the match to TRBD1 covers 7 bases. V lost 3 bases, J lost 3 bases, and 2 bases stayed unmatched. The CDR3 is 13 residues long. Germline loops: CDR1 KGHSH, CDR2 LQKENI. CDR3 residues: CASSPRDSYEQYF. The CDR3 DNA follows: TGTGCCAGCTCACCCCGGGACAGCTACGAGCAGTACTTC.

This clone was recorded at least ten times. V and J are TRBV7-9 and TRBJ2-3; 10 bases are a match to TRBD2. Per the germline V gene, CDR1 is SEHNR and CDR2 is FQNEAQ (reference sequence). This CDR3 region has 15 residues. Unmatched junction bases numbered 2, after V lost 3 bases and J lost 2 bases. The CDR3: CASSFSGRHTDTQYF. CDR3 bases: TGTGCCAGCAGCTTTAGCGGGAGGCACACAGATACGCAGTATTTT.

This clone has only a few counts. In DNA form, the CDR3 reads TGCGCCAGCAGCGTTAGCGGGAGCTCCTACGAGCAGTACTTC. It is translated as CASSVSGSSYEQYF. The chain combines TRBV5-1 with TRBJ2-7; 9 nucleotides align to TRBD2. The length of the CDR3 is 14 residues. Trimming removed 4 bases from V and 0 bases from J; junction bases left unmatched: 2. Germline V lookup: CDR1 SGHRS, CDR2 YFSETQ.

The chain combines TRBV30 with TRBJ1-4; possibly TRBD1 for D (6 bases). The CDR3 extends over 16 amino acids. Deletions cut 4 bases from V and 8 bases from J, with 23 bases between. Germline V gene lookup returns CDR1 GTSNPN and CDR2 SVGIG (reference sequence). CDR3 protein: CAWTLKGGGFREKLFF. CDR3 nucleotide sequence: TGTGCCTGGACTCTCAAGGGGGGGGGCTTTAGGGAAAAACTGTTTTTT.

The genes are TRBV7-2 and TRBJ2-7; D is ambiguous. The CDR3 consists of 12 residues. Trimming removed 7 bases from V and 6 bases from J, with 13 bases in between. The germline gives CDR1 SGHTA, CDR2 FQGNSA. The CDR3 reads CASTQNYREQYF. In nucleotides, the CDR3 is TGTGCCAGCACCCAAAACTATCGCGAGCAGTACTTC. Looking up the rest from reference TRBV7-2 and TRBJ2-7 gives the full variable domain: GAGVSQSPSNKVTEKGKDVELRCDPISGHTALYWYRQSLGQGLEFLIYFQGNSAPDKSGLPSDRFSAERTGGSVSTLTIQRTQQEDSAVYLCASTQNYREQYFGPGTRLTVT.

The V gene is TRBV27, the J gene TRBJ1-2, with 7 bases lining up with TRBD1. This CDR3 has 16 amino acids. V lost 7 bases and J lost 8; bases outside the gene matches: 19. Germline lookup yields CDR1 MNHEY and CDR2 SMNVEV (reference sequence). CDR3 sequence reads: CASILRGFDRVCGYTF. In DNA form, the CDR3 reads TGTGCCAGCATCCTTCGGGGTTTTGACAGGGTTTGCGGCTACACCTTC.

V and J are TRBV5-6 and TRBJ2-2, with 7 bases fitting TRBD2. The CDR3 sequence is 16 residues long. The V segment lost 4 bases and the J segment 7 bases; nucleotides outside the gene matches: 13. Germline V lookup: CDR1 SGHDT, CDR2 YYEEEE. CDR3 DNA: TGTGCCAGCAGCGAGATAGGCGGGAGAGGAGACGGGGAGCTGTTTTTT. This codes for CASSEIGGRGDGELFF. The full variable domain, completed using reference TRBV5-6 and TRBJ2-2, is DAGVTQSPTHLIKTRGQQVTLRCSPKSGHDTVSWYQQALGQGPQFIFQYYEEEERQRGNFPDRFSGHQFPNYSSELNVNALLLGDSALYLCASSEIGGRGDGELFFGEGSRLTVL.

This clone was counted a few times. CDR3 DNA: TGTGCCAGCAGTTTAGTTGCGCAAGAGACCCAGTACTTC. Protein product: CASSLVAQETQYF. The chain links TRBV6-5 to TRBJ2-5; no reliable D call. The V gene lost 4 bases and the J gene lost 2 bases, with 8 bases spanning the gap. Germline V gene data show CDR1 as MNHEY and CDR2 as SVGAGI. This CDR3 is built from 13 residues.

This clone was counted only a few times. The V and J genes are TRBV5-6 and TRBJ1-5; D ambiguous. Per the germline V gene, CDR1 is SGHDT and CDR2 is YYEEEE. The CDR3 contains 16 residues. Trimming removed 0 bases at V and 2 bases at J, with 12 bases between. For the CDR3, the DNA is TGTGCCAGCAGCTTGGCGGTGGCCGGGGGCAATCAGCCCCAGCATTTT. Translating gives CASSLAVAGGNQPQHF.